This T cell receptor (beta chain) derives from a study of T-cell reconstitution after alpha-beta-depleted transplantation in children. TCRbeta library construction was performed incorporating unique molecular identifiers. TCRdb reprocessed the PCR reads with MiXCR, giving one entry per CDR3 protein. This table has roughly 500,000 distinct CDR3 sequences, around a third appearing once. V gave up 5 bases and J gave up 9 bases; unmatched junction bases: 7. Germline-derived CDR1 and CDR2 are SGHVS and FQNEAQ. The CDR3 consists of 13 residues. V is TRBV7-8 and J is TRBJ2-1, with TRBD2 matching 7 bases. The input for sequencing was PBMCs from the stem cell graft donor, taken from the stem cell graft. This receptor was taken from a human donor who donated a stem cell graft to a child with aplastic anemia. This CDR3 is CASSPRGGTEQFF. In DNA, the CDR3 is TGTGCCAGCAGCCCGAGGGGAGGGACTGAGCAGTTCTTC.